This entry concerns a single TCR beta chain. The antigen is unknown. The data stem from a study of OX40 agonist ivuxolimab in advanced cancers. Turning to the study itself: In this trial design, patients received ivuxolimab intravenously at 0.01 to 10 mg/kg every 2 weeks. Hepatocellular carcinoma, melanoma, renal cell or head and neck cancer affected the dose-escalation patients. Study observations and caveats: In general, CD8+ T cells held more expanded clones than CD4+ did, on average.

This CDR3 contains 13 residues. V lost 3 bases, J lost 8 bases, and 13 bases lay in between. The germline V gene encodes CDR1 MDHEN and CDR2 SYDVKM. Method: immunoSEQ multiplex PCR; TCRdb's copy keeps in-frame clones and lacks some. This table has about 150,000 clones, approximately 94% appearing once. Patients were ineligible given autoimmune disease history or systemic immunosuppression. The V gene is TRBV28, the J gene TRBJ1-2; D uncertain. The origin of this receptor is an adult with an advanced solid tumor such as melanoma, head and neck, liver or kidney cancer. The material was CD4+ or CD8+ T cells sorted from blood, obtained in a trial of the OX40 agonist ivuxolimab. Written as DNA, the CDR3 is TGTGCCAGCAGTTTGGACCGAGCCAGGGGCTACACCTTC. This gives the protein CASSLDRARGYTF.